The clone carrying this T cell receptor beta chain was seen more than once but under ten times. Its specificity is not known. The record originates from a study of T cells in Graves' hyperthyroidism and ophthalmopathy. Regarding the study as a whole: A median about 6.5 months before onset, the model predicted ophthalmopathy.

V lost 0 bases and J lost 4, with 5 bases in between. Germline CDR1 reads SGHRS; CDR2 reads YFSETQ. This CDR3 is built from 14 residues. RNA transcripts gave rise to amplified TCR beta CDR3 regions. Initially, a first-round RT-PCR of the TCR CDR3 employed the HTBI primer set. A single record per CDR3 protein comes from TCRdb applying MiXCR to the multiplex PCR reads. Of some 510,000 distinct CDR3 sequences in the sample, 46% were seen once. The receptor comes from a woman aged 18-29 years with Graves' hyperthyroidism. Material: peripheral blood or thyroid tissue (not recorded which). The chain carries TRBV5-1 and TRBJ2-6; no reliable D call. CDR3 protein: CASSLDPGANVLTF. The CDR3 DNA follows: TGCGCCAGCAGCTTGGATCCGGGGGCCAACGTCCTGACTTTC.